The text below deals with one T cell receptor (beta chain). Its antigen remains unidentified. Stated treatment: approximately 18 received Ad26.COV2.S at low or high dose, single or two shots; roughly five received placebo; per-sample allocation not given. Sampling happened 63 days after the first vaccine or placebo injection. A Boston donor was an adult aged 18-55 years. V gave up 5 bases and J gave up 7 bases; unmatched junction bases: 5. Germline V gene lookup returns CDR1 LNHDA and CDR2 SQIVND (reference sequence). CDR3 length equals 13 residues. This sample is drawn from a study of Ad26.COV2.S vaccination and SARS-CoV-2 variants. The study, taken as a whole, reports: Recipients of vaccine and of placebo showed similar breadth of their non-spike TCR repertoires.

The assay was immunoSEQ multiplex PCR, and TCRdb's table has in-frame clones only and misses some. The data show hundreds of thousands of clones, 89% seen once. This specimen was peripheral blood, taken in a trial of Ad26.COV2.S vaccine versus placebo. The V and J genes are TRBV19 and TRBJ1-5, with TRBD1 matching 7 bases. The TCR was taken from a person between 18 and 65 years old who received the Ad26.COV2.S COVID-19 vaccine or a placebo. Written as DNA, the CDR3 is TGTGCCAGTAGTGGACAGGTCCAACAGCCCCAGCATTTT. Amino acid sequence: CASSGQVQQPQHF. Full variable domain (outside the CDR3, taken from reference TRBV19 and TRBJ1-5): DGGITQSPKYLFRKEGQNVTLSCEQNLNHDAMYWYRQDPGQGLRLIYYSQIVNDFQKGDIAEGYSVSREKKESFPLTVTSAQKNPTAFYLCASSGQVQQPQHFGDGTRLSIL.